This T cell receptor (beta chain) derives from a study of long-term antiretroviral therapy in people with HIV. Germline CDR1 and CDR2: MNHEY and SMNVEV (reference sequence). Trimming removed 6 bases at V and 5 bases at J, with 13 bases between. This CDR3 has 14 amino acids. Run at survey level, the immunoSEQ assay was version v3.0. Sequencing was performed with immunoSEQ multiplex PCR; in TCRdb, only in-frame clones are kept and a portion is missing. The repertoire holds fewer than 25,000 clones, with 80% to 90% as singletons. This clonotype originated in a man younger than 35 with HIV. This chain joins TRBV27 and TRBJ1-4; D is unclear. The material sequenced was unsorted PBMCs, taken 0.1 years before starting antiretroviral therapy. Here the CDR3 reads CASSPLDGNEKLFF. CDR3 bases: TGTGCCAGCAGCCCGCTTGACGGAAATGAAAAACTGTTTTTT.